These 32 T cell receptor beta chains came from one sample sequenced in a study of beta chain features in type 1 diabetes. As every portion of the isolated RNA was reverse transcribed, the sequencing read expressed TCRB transcripts. Clones were sequenced by immunoSEQ multiplex PCR, and TCRdb holds only the in-frame ones, with some missing. Found here are about 360,000 clones, roughly an eighth of them singletons; the top ten hold roughly 0.015%. Material: naive CD4+ T cells from blood. These receptors all come from a man between 18 and 35 years old in good health.

The rearrangement links TRBV7-2 to TRBJ1-2; maybe TRBD1 (6 bases). The V end lost 5 bases, the J end lost 3 bases, and 19 bases lay between the germline ends. The CDR3 runs 16 residues. Germline V CDR1 and CDR2: SGHTA, FQGNSA. The CDR3 region is CASSPSPVAGDYGYTF. The CDR3 DNA sequence: TGTGCCAGCAGCCCTAGCCCCGTCGCAGGGGACTATGGCTACACCTTC.

The chain combines TRBV11-1 with TRBJ2-1, with 7 bases fitting TRBD2. This CDR3 contains 15 residues. V shed 1 base, J shed 5 bases, and the junction held 5 bases outside the gene matches. The germline V gene has CDR1 SGHAT and CDR2 FQDESV (reference sequence). The DNA of the CDR3 is TGTGCCAGCAGCTTAGAGACCGGGACTAACAATGAGCAGTTCTTC. Translation gives CASSLETGTNNEQFF.

This clone was counted a few times. The V gene is TRBV9, the J gene TRBJ2-5; D is uncertain. Between the trimmed V and J ends, which lost 3 bases and 5 bases, there was a span of 14 bases. Germline V gene sequence: CDR1 SGDLS, CDR2 YYNGEE. The CDR3 runs 14 residues. This chain's CDR3 is CASSESAVMETQYF. In DNA form, the CDR3 reads TGTGCCAGCAGCGAGTCCGCGGTTATGGAGACCCAGTACTTC.

This clone was seen a few times. The junction departs from germline at one end; a sequencing error may be responsible. The chain couples TRBV28 to TRBJ2-7, with D perhaps TRBD1 (5 bases). The CDR3 extends over 14 amino acids. CDR1 and CDR2 (germline): MDHEN, SYDVKM. In DNA, the CDR3 is TGTGCCAGCAGTTTTAGTGCCTGGAGAACAGGTTCTGACTTC. This codes for CASSFSAWRTGSDF.

The V gene is TRBV19, the J gene TRBJ1-5; D gene ambiguous. The germline gives CDR1 LNHDA, CDR2 SQIVND (reference sequence). Trimming cost V 6 bases and J 0 bases, with 9 bases left between them. CDR3 length: 14 amino acids. The CDR3 bases are TGTGCCAGTAGACTGATCAATAGCAATCAGCCCCAGCATTTT. It codes for CASRLINSNQPQHF.

This clone was seen only a few times. This chain links TRBV7-2 with TRBJ2-7, with 8 bases aligning to TRBD1. Unmatched junction bases numbered 6, after V lost 2 bases and J lost 3 bases. The germline V gene has CDR1 SGHTA and CDR2 FQGNSA. CDR3 length equals 15 residues. CDR3 nucleotide sequence: TGTGCCAGCAGCTTACGGACAGGGAGCGACTACGAGCAGTACTTC. Its protein is CASSLRTGSDYEQYF.

This clone has just a few counts. The chain carries TRBV28 and TRBJ2-6; D remains unclear. The CDR3 length is 15 residues. The germline V gene encodes CDR1 MDHEN and CDR2 SYDVKM. The V end was cut by 6 bases, the J end by 0 bases, with 9 bases between. The DNA for the CDR3 is TGTGCCAGCAGCCCTACGGGCTCTGGGGCCAACGTCCTGACTTTC. It codes for CASSPTGSGANVLTF.

This chain uses TRBV5-4 with TRBJ1-1, with 9 bases identical to TRBD1. Unmatched junction bases numbered 7, after V lost 2 bases and J lost 2 bases. Germline V lookup: CDR1 SGHNT, CDR2 YYREEE (reference sequence). This CDR3 is 16 amino acids long. The CDR3 nucleotides read TGTGCCAGCAGCTTATGGACAGGGGCGTCCAACACTGAAGCTTTCTTT. This gives the protein CASSLWTGASNTEAFF.

This sequence joins TRBV6-5 and TRBJ1-2; possible D gene TRBD1, 6 bases. The CDR3 loop spans 15 amino acids. The V gene's germline CDR1 is MNHEY and CDR2 SVGAGI. Trimming left V 0 bases short and J 4 bases short, with 12 bases between. The CDR3 spells CASSYSDSHSYGYTF. CDR3 sequence (DNA): TGTGCCAGCAGTTACTCGGACAGTCACTCCTATGGCTACACCTTC.

This clone was recorded a few times. The CDR3 loop reads CASSLSGDQETQYF. The DNA of the CDR3 is TGTGCCAGCAGCTTATCGGGAGACCAAGAGACCCAGTACTTC. The rearrangement links TRBV7-8 to TRBJ2-5; D might be TRBD2 (6 bases). V was clipped by 2 bases and J by 0 bases, with 7 bases between them. Germline V gene sequence: CDR1 SGHVS, CDR2 FQNEAQ. The CDR3 loop spans 14 amino acids.

The V and J genes are TRBV19 and TRBJ2-7; D possibly corresponds to TRBD2 (5 bases). Per the germline V gene, CDR1 is LNHDA and CDR2 is SQIVND (reference sequence). The CDR3 has 14 amino acids. Trimming removed 6 bases from V and 0 bases from J, with 12 bases in between. The CDR3 spells CASRKTITSYEQYF. The CDR3 DNA sequence: TGTGCCAGTAGAAAGACTATCACCTCCTACGAGCAGTACTTC.

The chain joins TRBV9 to TRBJ2-7; 8 nucleotides align to TRBD2. Germline lookup yields CDR1 SGDLS and CDR2 YYNGEE. The V gene end was trimmed by 0 bases and the J gene end by 3 bases; junction bases not matched to a gene: 2. CDR3 length: 14 amino acids. CDR3 coding DNA: TGTGCCAGCAGCGTAGAGGGACTAGACTACGAGCAGTACTTC. The encoded protein is CASSVEGLDYEQYF. Variable domain in full (rest from reference TRBV9 and TRBJ2-7): DSGVTQTPKHLITATGQRVTLRCSPRSGDLSVYWYQQSLDQGLQFLIQYYNGEERAKGNILERFSAQQFPDLHSELNLSSLELGDSALYFCASSVEGLDYEQYFGPGTRLTVT.

The chain employs TRBV19 and TRBJ1-2, with a tentative D call TRBD1 (5 bases). The CDR3 is 12 residues long. Germline-derived CDR1 and CDR2 are LNHDA and SQIVND (reference sequence). The germline V and J ends were trimmed by 8 bases and 4 bases, with 11 bases remaining between them. The CDR3 DNA reads TGTGCCAGTGGGGACTTACCCTATGGCTACACCTTC. This gives the protein CASGDLPYGYTF.

The chain joins TRBV5-1 to TRBJ2-1; D not resolved. The CDR3 totals 14 residues. The V end lost 0 bases, the J end lost 0 bases, and 4 bases lay between the germline ends. From germline, CDR1 is SGHRS and CDR2 YFSETQ. CDR3 sequence: CASSLASSYNEQFF. CDR3 coding DNA: TGCGCCAGCAGCTTGGCCAGCTCCTACAATGAGCAGTTCTTC.

This clone was found a few times. The rearrangement joins TRBV4-1 to TRBJ2-7; possible D gene TRBD1, 5 bases. The V gene lost 1 base and the J gene lost 3 bases, with 10 bases spanning the gap. The CDR3 spans 14 residues. Germline assignment: CDR1 MGHRA and CDR2 YSYEKL. CDR3 bases: TGCGCCAGCAGCCAAGGTGCAGGGATCTACGAGCAGTACTTC. Protein: CASSQGAGIYEQYF.

This clone was counted a few times. The CDR3 DNA follows: TGCAGCGAGGTGGCCCACACAGGGCAAGAGACCCAGTACTTC. This codes for CSEVAHTGQETQYF. The chain employs TRBV29-1 and TRBJ2-5; weak D call: TRBD1 (6 bases). From germline, CDR1 is SQVTM and CDR2 ANQGSEA. V lost 7 bases and J lost 2, with 17 bases in between. This CDR3 is 14 amino acids long. Based on the CDR3 plus reference TRBV29-1 and TRBJ2-5, the full variable domain is SAVISQKPSRDICQRGTSLTIQCQVDSQVTMMFWYRQQPGQSLTLIATANQGSEATYESGFVIDKFPISRPNLTFSTLTVSNMSPEDSSIYLCSEVAHTGQETQYFGPGTRLLVL.

The chain combines TRBV28 with TRBJ2-7, with D perhaps matching TRBD2 (5 bases). V lost 6 bases and J 2 bases, leaving 17 bases between the germline ends. CDR3 length equals 15 residues. Germline loops: CDR1 MDHEN, CDR2 SYDVKM. The CDR3, as DNA: TGTGCCAGCAGCCCCCCTCGGACCGGGACCTACGAGCAGTACTTC. It codes for CASSPPRTGTYEQYF.

The chain links TRBV4-2 to TRBJ2-3, with 15 bases aligning to TRBD2. The CDR3 covers 18 residues. After removal of 4 bases from V and 6 bases from J, the junction contained 11 bases not matched to a gene. CDR1 and CDR2 from the germline V gene are LGHNA and YNFKEQ. The CDR3 region is CASSLGLAGGPESDTQYF. The CDR3 DNA reads TGTGCCAGCAGCCTAGGACTAGCGGGGGGGCCAGAATCGGATACGCAGTATTTT.

This clone was counted a few times. DNA for the CDR3: TGTGCCACCAGCTTTGGACTAGCGGGGTCCAATGAGCAGTTCTTC. Its translation is CATSFGLAGSNEQFF. The chain combines TRBV15 with TRBJ2-1; 12 nucleotides align to TRBD2. Germline V lookup: CDR1 LNHNV, CDR2 YYDKDF (reference sequence). With V trimmed by 5 bases and J by 6 bases, 5 bases remained unmatched. The CDR3 has 15 residues.

This clone was counted between two and nine times. The rearrangement uses TRBV6-5 and TRBJ2-3, with TRBD2 as a possible D gene (6 bases). V was cut by 7 bases and J by 3 bases, with 14 bases left in between. CDR3 size: 14 residues. CDR1 is MNHEY and CDR2 is SVGAGI in the germline V gene. CDR3 loop: CASMEWAGTDTQYF. The CDR3 nucleotides read TGTGCCAGCATGGAGTGGGCGGGAACAGATACGCAGTATTTT.

The table lists this clone with a few counts. The genes are TRBV6-5 and TRBJ1-5; 7 nucleotides align to TRBD1. CDR1 is MNHEY and CDR2 is SVGAGI in the germline V gene. CDR3 length equals 15 residues. J lost 7 bases, V lost 6 bases, and 12 bases had no gene match. The CDR3 here is CASSRSRDRGQPQHF. The CDR3 bases are TGTGCCAGCAGCCGTAGTCGGGACAGAGGGCAGCCCCAGCATTTT.

Only a few counts were recorded for this clone. The chain combines TRBV19 with TRBJ1-5, with TRBD1 matching 7 bases. The junction had 5 bases not matched to a gene; V was cut back by 10 bases and J by 5 bases. The CDR3 is 12 residues long. The germline V gene encodes CDR1 LNHDA and CDR2 SQIVND (reference sequence). The CDR3 loop reads CATWDRYQPQHF. DNA for the CDR3: TGTGCCACTTGGGACAGATATCAGCCCCAGCATTTT.

The chain combines TRBV14 with TRBJ1-1; a weak D match, TRBD1 (5 bases). Germline V gene lookup returns CDR1 SGHDN and CDR2 FVKESK. The CDR3 runs to 14 residues. V lost 3 bases to trimming and J lost 5 bases, with 13 bases between them. The CDR3: CASSHDKGRTEAFF. Written as DNA, the CDR3 is TGTGCCAGCAGCCATGACAAGGGGCGGACTGAAGCTTTCTTT.

In this sample, this clone turned up a few times. CDR3 amino acids: CAISPGLEVHEQFF. CDR3 coding DNA: TGTGCCATCAGTCCGGGACTAGAAGTCCATGAGCAGTTCTTC. The V and J genes are TRBV10-3 and TRBJ2-1; 8 positions agree with TRBD2. The trim removed 5 bases at V and 8 bases at J, leaving 8 bases unmatched. Germline assignment: CDR1 ENHRY and CDR2 SYGVKD. This CDR3 has 14 amino acids.

This chain joins TRBV25-1 and TRBJ2-3; no definite D call. V lost 2 bases and J lost 3, with 9 bases in between. The CDR3 has 14 residues. Germline CDR1 MGHDK, CDR2 SYGVNS. CDR3 DNA sequence: TGTGCCAGCAGTGAACCATCCGGGACAGATACGCAGTATTTT. As protein: CASSEPSGTDTQYF.

This clone was observed a few times. The rearrangement joins TRBV19 to TRBJ2-7; perhaps TRBD1 as D (5 bases). Trimming removed 6 bases at V and 0 bases at J, with 6 bases between. CDR1 and CDR2 (germline): LNHDA, SQIVND (reference sequence). CDR3 length equals 12 residues. The CDR3 sequence: CASSDSSYEQYF. The DNA of the CDR3 is TGTGCCAGTAGCGACAGCTCCTACGAGCAGTACTTC.

The chain recombines TRBV28 with TRBJ2-5; TRBD2 matches 7 bases. The CDR3 is 15 residues long. V lost 8 bases and J lost 6; bases outside the gene matches: 15. CDR1 and CDR2 (germline): MDHEN, SYDVKM. DNA of the CDR3: TGTGCCAGCGGGGGGGTAGGGATAGGCGAAAAGACCCAGTACTTC. As protein: CASGGVGIGEKTQYF. The full variable domain, its missing parts supplied by reference TRBV28 and TRBJ2-5, is DVKVTQSSRYLVKRTGEKVFLECVQDMDHENMFWYRQDPGLGLRLIYFSYDVKMKEKGDIPEGYSVSREKKERFSLILESASTNQTSMYLCASGGVGIGEKTQYFGPGTRLLVL.

This clone was detected a few times. The V call is TRBV6-5, the J call TRBJ1-1; D perhaps matches TRBD1 (5 bases). The CDR3 sequence is 12 residues long. Between the trimmed V and J ends, which lost 5 bases and 4 bases, there was a span of 8 bases. Germline V lookup: CDR1 MNHEY, CDR2 SVGAGI. The CDR3 DNA follows: TGTGCCAGCAGTCGGGGGGGCACTGAAGCTTTCTTT. Amino acids: CASSRGGTEAFF.

This clone was picked up a small number of times. The chain carries TRBV7-9 and TRBJ2-2, with 9 bases aligning to TRBD2. Germline V gives CDR1 SEHNR, CDR2 FQNEAQ (reference sequence). V shed 5 bases, J shed 5 bases, and the junction held 9 bases outside the gene matches. The CDR3 length is 16 residues. The CDR3 DNA is TGTGCCAGCAGCGAACAAGCGGGAGGTTGGACCGGGGAGCTGTTTTTT. This codes for CASSEQAGGWTGELFF.

This clone occurred a few times. V and J are TRBV5-6 and TRBJ1-2, with unresolved D. Germline loops: CDR1 SGHDT, CDR2 YYEEEE. Between the trimmed V and J ends, which lost 4 bases and 3 bases, there was a span of 13 bases. The CDR3 totals 14 residues. The CDR3 region is CASSARSLYYGYTF. The CDR3 nucleotides read TGTGCCAGCAGCGCCCGATCCCTATACTATGGCTACACCTTC.

This clone has only a few counts. This chain links TRBV6-1 with TRBJ2-3, with TRBD2 matching over 9 bases. V gave up 3 bases and J gave up 1 base; unmatched junction bases: 5. Germline V gene lookup returns CDR1 MNHNS and CDR2 SASEGT. The CDR3 has 16 residues. The CDR3 DNA reads TGTGCCAGCAGTGAGGGTTTAGCGGGGGGCACAGATACGCAGTATTTT. It yields the protein CASSEGLAGGTDTQYF.

In its sample, this clone was seen a few times. The chain combines TRBV29-1 with TRBJ1-2, with unresolved D. Trimming pared 6 bases from V and 2 bases from J, leaving 10 bases between. From germline, CDR1 is SQVTM and CDR2 ANQGSEA. The CDR3 is made up of 12 amino acids. The CDR3 sequence: CSVRPGNYGYTF. The CDR3 DNA reads as TGCAGCGTGAGACCAGGAAACTATGGCTACACCTTC.